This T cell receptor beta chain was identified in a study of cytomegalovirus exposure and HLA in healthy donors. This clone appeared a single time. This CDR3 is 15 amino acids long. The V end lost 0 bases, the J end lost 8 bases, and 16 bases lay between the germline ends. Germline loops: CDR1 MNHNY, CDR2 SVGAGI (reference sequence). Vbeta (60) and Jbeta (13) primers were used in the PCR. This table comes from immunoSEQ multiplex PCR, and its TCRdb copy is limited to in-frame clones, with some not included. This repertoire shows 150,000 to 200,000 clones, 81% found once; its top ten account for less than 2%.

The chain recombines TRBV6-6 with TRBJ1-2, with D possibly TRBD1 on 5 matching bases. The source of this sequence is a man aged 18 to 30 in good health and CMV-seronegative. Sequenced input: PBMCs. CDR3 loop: CASSYSMGREDGYTF. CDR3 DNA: TGTGCCAGCAGTTACTCGATGGGACGGGAGGACGGCTACACCTTC.